These 18 T cell receptor beta chains came from one sample sequenced in a study of T cell clonality in common variable immunodeficiency. Study findings and constraints: In common variable immunodeficiency, TCR beta chains reportedly carried fewer deletions and N-nucleotide insertions.

Generated by immunoSEQ multiplex PCR, the TCRdb table keeps only in-frame clones and is missing some. The sample shows some 30,000 clones, none of them appearing just once. No antigen has been assigned to these receptors. The sequencing sample was made of peripheral blood mononuclear cells. The origin of the receptors is a human donor with common variable immunodeficiency.

This clone came up a few times. Coverage ceases 3 residues before the CDR3 finishes, and the germline J gene fills in the end. The rearrangement joins TRBV19 to TRBJ2-1; D possibly corresponds to TRBD2 (5 bases). This CDR3 has 13 amino acids. Germline V gene sequence: CDR1 LNHDA, CDR2 SQIVND (reference sequence). Trimming pared 10 bases from V and 5 bases from J, leaving 15 bases between. Partial CDR3 DNA: TGTGCCACCGAAAGGACGGGGAACAATGAG. It is translated as CATERTGNNE. The full CDR3 sequence reads CATERTGNNEQFF. The full variable domain, its missing parts supplied by reference TRBV19 and TRBJ2-1, is DGGITQSPKYLFRKEGQNVTLSCEQNLNHDAMYWYRQDPGQGLRLIYYSQIVNDFQKGDIAEGYSVSREKKESFPLTVTSAQKNPTAFYLCATERTGNNEQFFGPGTRLTVL.

Comment on this clone: The missing CDR3 end, 3 residues past where the read stops, is filled in from the germline J gene. J is TRBJ1-2 and V is TRBV30, with TRBD1 as a possible D gene (5 bases). CDR1 GTSNPN and CDR2 SVGIG come from the germline V gene (reference sequence). This CDR3 has 14 residues. Here the CDR3 reads CAWSQPGDLGGYTF. Incomplete CDR3 DNA: TGTGCCTGGAGCCAACCTGGGGACTTGGGGGGC.

For this clone: The CDR3 extends 3 residues past the end of the read, so its final part is completed from the germline J gene. The gene calls are TRBV5-5 and TRBJ2-2, with D perhaps TRBD1 (5 bases). The V gene lost 1 base and the J gene lost 3 bases, with 7 bases spanning the gap. There are 14 residues in the CDR3. CDR1 SGHKS and CDR2 YYEKEE come from the germline V gene (reference sequence). The CDR3 region is CASSLRQYTGELFF. The CDR3 DNA, read in part, is TGTGCCAGCAGCTTGAGACAGTACACCGGGGAG. Together with reference TRBV5-5 and TRBJ2-2, the CDR3 gives the full variable domain: DAGVTQSPTHLIKTRGQQVTLRCSPISGHKSVSWYQQVLGQGPQFIFQYYEKEERGRGNFPDRFSARQFPNYSSELNVNALLLGDSALYLCASSLRQYTGELFFGEGSRLTVL.

Of note for this clone: Coverage ceases 3 residues before the CDR3 finishes, and the germline J gene fills in the end. The V and J genes are TRBV7-2 and TRBJ2-2; perhaps TRBD2 as D (5 bases). Trimming stripped 8 bases from V and 4 bases from J, with 14 bases between. This CDR3 has 14 amino acids. The germline gives CDR1 SGHTA, CDR2 FQGNSA. CDR3 bases read: TGTGCCAGCTCCATAGCGTGGGTCACCGGGGAG. This codes for CASSIAWVTGE. In full, the CDR3 reads CASSIAWVTGELFF.

About this clone: The sequence runs out 3 residues before the end of the CDR3; the remainder is reconstructed from the germline J gene. This rearrangement joins TRBV19 to TRBJ1-2, with a tentative D call TRBD1 (5 bases). Germline V CDR1 and CDR2: LNHDA, SQIVND (reference sequence). V was clipped by 3 bases and J by 5 bases, with 19 bases between them. The CDR3 contains 16 residues. The DNA read from the CDR3 is TGTGCCAGTAGTATTGGGGGGGAAGCGTTCAATTATGGC. It encodes CASSIGGEAFNYG. In full, the CDR3 reads CASSIGGEAFNYGYTF.

Note on this clone: The DNA ends 3 residues before the CDR3 does, and the rest of the CDR3 is filled in from the germline J gene. The V and J genes are TRBV6-2 or TRBV6-3 and TRBJ2-2; 8 nucleotides line up with TRBD1. Looked up from germline, CDR1 is MNHEY and CDR2 is SVGEGT. The CDR3 sequence is 17 residues long. Unmatched junction bases numbered 17, after V lost 7 bases and J lost 7 bases. The covered CDR3 bases are TGTGCCAGCATCGACGGGGGCAGGGGGCGCGTCAACGGGGAG. It translates to CASIDGGRGRVNGE. The full CDR3 protein reads CASIDGGRGRVNGELFF.

Regarding this clone: The read gets to within 3 residues of the CDR3 end, and the germline J gene fills in the rest. V is TRBV30 and J is TRBJ2-2; D gene uncertain. The CDR3 has 13 amino acids. Germline-derived CDR1 and CDR2 are GTSNPN and SVGIG (reference sequence). Deletions cut 2 bases from V and 2 bases from J, with 6 bases between. Partial CDR3 DNA: TGTGCCTGGAGTATGACTAACACCGGGGAG. Protein: CAWSMTNTGE. The whole CDR3 protein is CAWSMTNTGELFF.

This clone was counted only a few times. The read gets to within 3 residues of the CDR3 end, and the germline J gene fills in the rest. The chain employs TRBV19 and TRBJ2-1, with 7 bases aligning to TRBD1. The trim removed 3 bases at V and 9 bases at J, leaving 8 bases unmatched. The CDR3 runs to 14 residues. Looked up from germline, CDR1 is LNHDA and CDR2 is SQIVND (reference sequence). The CDR3 protein is CASSMGRQGAEQFF. Partial CDR3 DNA: TGTGCCAGTAGTATGGGGAGACAGGGCGCTGAG.

Worth noting for this clone: The read falls 3 residues short of the CDR3 end, and the missing part is taken from the germline J gene. The V gene is TRBV18, the J gene TRBJ2-2; 7 bases are a match to TRBD1. The CDR3 has 18 residues. V shed 4 bases and J 7 bases; nucleotides not matched to a gene: 18. Germline-derived CDR1 and CDR2 are KGHSH and LQKENI. CDR3 DNA (partial): TGTGCCAGCTCACTTATACTGGGACAGTTGGGGACCGGCGGGGAG. Translation: CASSLILGQLGTGGE. The whole CDR3 reads CASSLILGQLGTGGELFF. The whole variable domain, remainder taken from reference TRBV18 and TRBJ2-2, is NAGVMQNPRHLVRRRGQEARLRCSPMKGHSHVYWYRQLPEEGLKFMVYLQKENIIDESGMPKERFSAEFPKEGPSILRIQQVVRGDSAAYFCASSLILGQLGTGGELFFGEGSRLTVL.

For this clone: The read terminates 3 residues ahead of where the CDR3 ends, so the germline J gene completes it. This chain joins TRBV20-1 and TRBJ2-1, with 10 positions matching TRBD2. The J segment lost 4 bases and the V segment lost 6 bases, leaving 9 bases of the junction unmatched. The CDR3 extends over 15 amino acids. Germline CDR1 DFQATT, CDR2 SNEGSKA (reference sequence). Partial CDR3 DNA: TGCAGTGCCGGGAGGAGCGGGGGGGTTTACAATGAG. The encoded protein is CSAGRSGGVYNE. The whole CDR3 is CSAGRSGGVYNEQFF.

The sample holds many counts of this clone. The read terminates 3 residues ahead of where the CDR3 ends, so the germline J gene completes it. The gene calls are TRBV18 and TRBJ1-2; D gene ambiguous. V was clipped by 3 bases and J by 3 bases, with 17 bases between them. The CDR3 is 16 amino acids. Germline lookup yields CDR1 KGHSH and CDR2 LQKENI. The DNA read from the CDR3 is TGTGCCAGCTCACCCGGCACATTGCCAGGCCACTATGGC. It is translated as CASSPGTLPGHYG. The CDR3 in full is CASSPGTLPGHYGYTF.

This clone was recorded a few times. The CDR3 end lies 3 residues beyond the end of the read and is filled in from the germline J gene. The genes are TRBV18 and TRBJ1-3; D perhaps matches TRBD1 (6 bases). The length of the CDR3 is 16 residues. Germline CDR1 and CDR2: KGHSH and LQKENI. Trimming took off 3 bases at V and 0 bases at J, with 12 bases between the two ends. The CDR3 is CASSPNRDSSGNTIYF. The sequenced part of the CDR3 DNA is TGTGCCAGCTCACCTAACAGGGATAGCTCTGGAAACACC.

This clone was seen at least ten times. Coverage ceases 3 residues before the CDR3 finishes, and the germline J gene fills in the end. The chain couples TRBV30 to TRBJ2-1, with a weak D call TRBD2 (6 bases). Germline CDR1 reads GTSNPN; CDR2 reads SVGIG (reference sequence). Trimming stripped 4 bases from V and 9 bases from J, with 10 bases between. The CDR3 covers 11 residues. The sequenced CDR3 bases are TGTGCCTGGAAAACTAGCTTTGAG. Translating it yields CAWKTSFE. From start to end, the CDR3 is CAWKTSFEQFF.

CDR3 sequence: CAWSVGPLAGGLGVYNEQFF. CDR3 DNA (partial): TGTGCCTGGAGTGTAGGGCCACTAGCGGGGGGCCTCGGTGTTTACAATGAG. The chain joins TRBV30 to TRBJ2-1, with 12 bases lining up with TRBD2. The missing CDR3 end, 3 residues past where the read stops, is filled in from the germline J gene. This CDR3 has 20 residues. In germline, CDR1 is GTSNPN, CDR2 SVGIG (reference sequence). Trimming at V came to 0 bases and at J to 4 bases, leaving 16 bases not matched to a gene.

This clone is categorized as large. The read falls 3 residues short of the CDR3 end, and the missing part is taken from the germline J gene. V is TRBV9 and J is TRBJ2-3; tentative D call: TRBD2 (7 bases). V dropped 4 bases and J dropped 2 bases, with 20 bases sitting between them. The CDR3 runs 17 residues. Germline V gives CDR1 SGDLS, CDR2 YYNGEE. This CDR3 is CASSSEGGRDYTDTQYF. The sequenced CDR3 bases are TGTGCCAGCAGCAGCGAGGGGGGTCGGGACTACACAGATACG.

This clone occurred a few times. The CDR3 extends 3 residues past the end of the read, so its final part is completed from the germline J gene. J is TRBJ1-1 and V is TRBV18; no clear D gene. The germline CDR1 and CDR2 sequences are KGHSH and LQKENI. The CDR3 loop spans 13 amino acids. Trimming pared 3 bases from V and 0 bases from J, leaving 5 bases between. CDR3 DNA, as far as it was read: TGTGCCAGCTCACCCGACATGAACACTGAA. Its protein is CASSPDMNTE. Given in full, the CDR3 is CASSPDMNTEAFF.

CDR3 DNA (partial): TGCAGTGCCCCGAAGAGCCAGGGATATGGC. This codes for CSAPKSQGYG. The entire CDR3 sequence reads CSAPKSQGYGYTF. The chain is built from TRBV20-1 and TRBJ1-2, with D perhaps matching TRBD1 (5 bases). The CDR3 extends 3 residues past the end of the read, so its final part is completed from the germline J gene. Trimming cost V 6 bases and J 5 bases, with 16 bases left between them. There are 13 residues in the CDR3. The germline gives CDR1 DFQATT, CDR2 SNEGSKA (reference sequence).

The sequenced CDR3 bases are TGTGCCAGCAGCCAGACTACCACCTACGAG. Protein product: CASSQTTTYE. From start to end, the CDR3 is CASSQTTTYEQYF. V and J are TRBV7-9 and TRBJ2-7, with D tentatively TRBD2 (5 bases). The CDR3 end falls 3 residues outside the read, so it is completed with the germline J gene. Germline V lookup: CDR1 SEHNR, CDR2 FQNEAQ (reference sequence). Trimming took 5 bases from V and 2 from J, leaving 10 bases between them. The CDR3 consists of 13 residues.